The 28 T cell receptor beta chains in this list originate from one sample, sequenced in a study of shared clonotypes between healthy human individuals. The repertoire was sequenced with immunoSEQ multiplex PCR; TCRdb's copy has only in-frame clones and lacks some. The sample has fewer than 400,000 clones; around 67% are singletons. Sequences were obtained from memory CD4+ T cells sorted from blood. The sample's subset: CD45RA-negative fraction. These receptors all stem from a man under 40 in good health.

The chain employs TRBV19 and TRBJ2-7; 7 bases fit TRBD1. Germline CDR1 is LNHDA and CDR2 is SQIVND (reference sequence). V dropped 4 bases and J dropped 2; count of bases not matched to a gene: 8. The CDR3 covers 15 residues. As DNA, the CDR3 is TGTGCCAGTAGTAAAAGCGCCGGGACAGCCTACGAGCAGTACTTC. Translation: CASSKSAGTAYEQYF.

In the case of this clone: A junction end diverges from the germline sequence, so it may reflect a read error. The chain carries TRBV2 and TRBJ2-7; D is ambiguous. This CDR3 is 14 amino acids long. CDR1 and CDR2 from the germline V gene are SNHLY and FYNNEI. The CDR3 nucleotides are TGTACCAGCAGTGAAGGTCGCGGTGCCTACGAGCAGTACTTC. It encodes CTSSEGRGAYEQYF.

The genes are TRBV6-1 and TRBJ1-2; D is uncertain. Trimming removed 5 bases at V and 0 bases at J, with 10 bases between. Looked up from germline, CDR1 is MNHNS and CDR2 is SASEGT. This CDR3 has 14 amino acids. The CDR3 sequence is CASSLAGANYGYTF. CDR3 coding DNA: TGTGCCAGCAGTTTGGCCGGGGCTAACTATGGCTACACCTTC.

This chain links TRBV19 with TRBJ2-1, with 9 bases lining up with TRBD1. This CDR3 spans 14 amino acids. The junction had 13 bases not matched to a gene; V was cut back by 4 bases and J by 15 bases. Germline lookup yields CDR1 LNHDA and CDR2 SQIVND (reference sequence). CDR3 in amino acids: CASSTERGTGPVFF. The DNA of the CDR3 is TGTGCCAGTAGTACAGAAAGGGGGACAGGGCCTGTGTTCTTC.

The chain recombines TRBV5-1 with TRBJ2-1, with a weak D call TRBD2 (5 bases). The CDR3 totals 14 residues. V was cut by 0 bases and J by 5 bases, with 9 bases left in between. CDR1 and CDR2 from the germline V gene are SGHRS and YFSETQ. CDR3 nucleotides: TGCGCCAGCAGCTTGGGACCCGGGAACAATGAGCAGTTCTTC. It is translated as CASSLGPGNNEQFF.

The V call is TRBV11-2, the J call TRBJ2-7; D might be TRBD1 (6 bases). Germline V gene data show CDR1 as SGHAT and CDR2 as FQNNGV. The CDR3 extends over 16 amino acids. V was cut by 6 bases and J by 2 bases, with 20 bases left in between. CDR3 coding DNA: TGTGCCAGCAGACCTATTAGGGGACACCAAGCCTACGAGCAGTACTTC. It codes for CASRPIRGHQAYEQYF. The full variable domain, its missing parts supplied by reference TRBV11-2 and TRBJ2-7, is EAGVAQSPRYKIIEKRQSVAFWCNPISGHATLYWYQQILGQGPKLLIQFQNNGVVDDSQLPKDRFSAERLKGVDSTLKIQPAKLEDSAVYLCASRPIRGHQAYEQYFGPGTRLTVT.

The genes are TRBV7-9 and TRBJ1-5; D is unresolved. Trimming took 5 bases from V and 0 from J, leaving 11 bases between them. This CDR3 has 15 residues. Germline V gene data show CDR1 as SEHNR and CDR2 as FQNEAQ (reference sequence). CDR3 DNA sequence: TGTGCCAGCAGCGAATCGGGAAATAGCAATCAGCCCCAGCATTTT. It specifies CASSESGNSNQPQHF.

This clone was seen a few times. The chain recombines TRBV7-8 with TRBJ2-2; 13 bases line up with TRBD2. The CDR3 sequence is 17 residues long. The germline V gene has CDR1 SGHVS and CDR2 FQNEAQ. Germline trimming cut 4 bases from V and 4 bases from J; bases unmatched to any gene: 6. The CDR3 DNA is TGTGCCAGCAGCTCACCGGGACTAGCGGGATTCACCGGGGAGCTGTTTTTT. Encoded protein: CASSSPGLAGFTGELFF.

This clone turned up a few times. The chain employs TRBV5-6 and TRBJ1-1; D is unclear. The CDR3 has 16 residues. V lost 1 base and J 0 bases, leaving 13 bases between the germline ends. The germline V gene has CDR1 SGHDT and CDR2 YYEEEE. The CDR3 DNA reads TGTGCCAGCAGCTTGTATCTAGGTACCATGAACACTGAAGCTTTCTTT. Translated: CASSLYLGTMNTEAFF.

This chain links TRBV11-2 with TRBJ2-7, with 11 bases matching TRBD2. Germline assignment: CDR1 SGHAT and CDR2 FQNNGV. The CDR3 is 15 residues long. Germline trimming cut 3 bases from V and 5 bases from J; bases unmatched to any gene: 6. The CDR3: CASSFSSGRLDEQYF. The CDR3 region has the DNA TGTGCCAGCAGCTTTTCTAGCGGGAGGCTCGACGAGCAGTACTTC.

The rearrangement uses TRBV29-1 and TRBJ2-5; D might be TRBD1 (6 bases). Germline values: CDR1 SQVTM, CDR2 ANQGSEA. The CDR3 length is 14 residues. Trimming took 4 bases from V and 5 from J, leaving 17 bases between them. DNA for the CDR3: TGCAGCGTTGGGGATGGGGGCGCCAGGGAGACCCAGTACTTC. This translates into CSVGDGGARETQYF.

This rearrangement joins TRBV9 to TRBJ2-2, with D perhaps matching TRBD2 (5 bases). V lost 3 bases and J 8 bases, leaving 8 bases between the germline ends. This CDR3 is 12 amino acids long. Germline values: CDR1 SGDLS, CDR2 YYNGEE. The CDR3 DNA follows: TGTGCCAGCAGCGCTTGGGAGGGGGAGCTGTTTTTT. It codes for CASSAWEGELFF. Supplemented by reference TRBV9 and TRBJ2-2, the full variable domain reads DSGVTQTPKHLITATGQRVTLRCSPRSGDLSVYWYQQSLDQGLQFLIQYYNGEERAKGNILERFSAQQFPDLHSELNLSSLELGDSALYFCASSAWEGELFFGEGSRLTVL.

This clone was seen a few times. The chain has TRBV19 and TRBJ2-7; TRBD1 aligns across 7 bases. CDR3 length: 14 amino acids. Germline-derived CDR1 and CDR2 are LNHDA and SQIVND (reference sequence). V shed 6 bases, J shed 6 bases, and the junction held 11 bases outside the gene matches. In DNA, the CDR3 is TGTGCCAGTAGAGCCGCGACAGGGATGGGCGAGCAGTACTTC. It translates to CASRAATGMGEQYF. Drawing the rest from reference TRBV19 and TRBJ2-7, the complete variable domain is DGGITQSPKYLFRKEGQNVTLSCEQNLNHDAMYWYRQDPGQGLRLIYYSQIVNDFQKGDIAEGYSVSREKKESFPLTVTSAQKNPTAFYLCASRAATGMGEQYFGPGTRLTVT.

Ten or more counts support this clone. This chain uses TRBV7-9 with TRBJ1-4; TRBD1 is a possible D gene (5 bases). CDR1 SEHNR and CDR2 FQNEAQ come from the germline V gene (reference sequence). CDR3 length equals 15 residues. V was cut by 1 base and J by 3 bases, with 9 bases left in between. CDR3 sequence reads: CASSLEGNSNEKLFF. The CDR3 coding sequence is TGTGCCAGCAGCTTAGAGGGGAATTCTAATGAAAAACTGTTTTTT.

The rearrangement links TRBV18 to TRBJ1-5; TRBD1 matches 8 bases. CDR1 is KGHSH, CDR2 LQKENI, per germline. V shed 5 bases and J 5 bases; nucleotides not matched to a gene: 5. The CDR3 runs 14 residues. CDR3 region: CASSSGGFDQPQHF. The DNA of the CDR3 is TGTGCCAGCTCATCAGGGGGCTTCGATCAGCCCCAGCATTTT.

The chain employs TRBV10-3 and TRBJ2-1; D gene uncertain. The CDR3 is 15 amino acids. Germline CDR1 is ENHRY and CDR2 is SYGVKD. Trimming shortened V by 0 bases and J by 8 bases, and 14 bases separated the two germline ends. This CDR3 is CAISESAGSFDEQFF. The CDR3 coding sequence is TGTGCCATCAGTGAGTCAGCAGGCAGCTTTGATGAGCAGTTCTTC.

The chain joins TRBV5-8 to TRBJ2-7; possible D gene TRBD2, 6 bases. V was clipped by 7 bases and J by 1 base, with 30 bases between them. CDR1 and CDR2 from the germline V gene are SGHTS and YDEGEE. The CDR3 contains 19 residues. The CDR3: CASAHIESAGTPHSYEQYF. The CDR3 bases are TGTGCCAGCGCACATATCGAGTCGGCCGGGACTCCACATTCCTACGAGCAGTACTTC. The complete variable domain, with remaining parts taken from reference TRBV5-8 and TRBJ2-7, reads EAGVTQSPTHLIKTRGQQATLRCSPISGHTSVYWYQQALGLGLQFLLWYDEGEERNRGNFPPRFSGRQFPNYSSELNVNALELEDSALYLCASAHIESAGTPHSYEQYFGPGTRLTVT.

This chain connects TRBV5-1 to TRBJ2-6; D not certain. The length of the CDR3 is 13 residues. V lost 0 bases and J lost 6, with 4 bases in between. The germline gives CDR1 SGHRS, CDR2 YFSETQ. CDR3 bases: TGCGCCAGCAGCTTGGGGGAGGCCAACGTCCTGACTTTC. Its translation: CASSLGEANVLTF. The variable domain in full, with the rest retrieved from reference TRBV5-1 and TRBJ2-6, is KAGVTQTPRYLIKTRGQQVTLSCSPISGHRSVSWYQQTPGQGLQFLFEYFSETQRNKGNFPGRFSGRQFSNSRSEMNVSTLELGDSALYLCASSLGEANVLTFGAGSRLTVL.

The CDR3, as DNA: TGTGCCAGCTCACCTGGGACCCGGGGGAGCGCCGGGGAGCTGTTTTTT. This translates into CASSPGTRGSAGELFF. J is TRBJ2-2 and V is TRBV18; TRBD2 might be the D (6 bases). The ends were cut back, 3 bases at V and 6 bases at J, with 17 bases in the middle. This CDR3 has 16 amino acids. Germline V CDR1 and CDR2: KGHSH, LQKENI.

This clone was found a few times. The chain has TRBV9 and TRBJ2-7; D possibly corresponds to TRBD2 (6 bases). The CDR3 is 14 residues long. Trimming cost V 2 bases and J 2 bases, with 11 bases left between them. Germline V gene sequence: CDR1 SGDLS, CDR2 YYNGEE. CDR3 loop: CASSVLARPYEQYF. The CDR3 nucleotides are TGTGCCAGCAGCGTCCTAGCGAGACCCTACGAGCAGTACTTC.

The CDR3 is CASRTEHNEQFF. Written as DNA, the CDR3 is TGTGCCAGCCGGACAGAGCACAATGAGCAGTTCTTC. The chain has TRBV9 and TRBJ2-1; D perhaps matches TRBD1 (6 bases). The CDR3 extends over 12 amino acids. Trimming pared 7 bases from V and 5 bases from J, leaving 10 bases between. CDR1 and CDR2 from the germline V gene are SGDLS and YYNGEE.

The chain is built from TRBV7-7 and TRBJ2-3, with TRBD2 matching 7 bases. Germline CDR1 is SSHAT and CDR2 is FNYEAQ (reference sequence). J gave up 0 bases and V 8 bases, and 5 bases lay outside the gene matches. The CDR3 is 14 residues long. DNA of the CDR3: TGTGCCAGCGCGGCGGGGGTTAGCACAGATACGCAGTATTTT. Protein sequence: CASAAGVSTDTQYF. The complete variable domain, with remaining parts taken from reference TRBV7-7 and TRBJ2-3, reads GAGVSQSPRYKVTKRGQDVTLRCDPISSHATLYWYQQALGQGPEFLTYFNYEAQPDKSGLPSDRFSAERPEGSISTLTIQRTEQRDSAMYRCASAAGVSTDTQYFGPGTRLTVL.

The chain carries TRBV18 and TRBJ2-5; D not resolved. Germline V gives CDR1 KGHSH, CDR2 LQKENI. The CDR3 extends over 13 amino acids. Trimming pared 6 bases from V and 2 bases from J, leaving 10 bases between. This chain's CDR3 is CASSPNHQETQYF. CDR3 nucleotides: TGTGCCAGCTCGCCTAACCATCAAGAGACCCAGTACTTC. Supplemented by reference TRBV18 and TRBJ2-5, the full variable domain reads NAGVMQNPRHLVRRRGQEARLRCSPMKGHSHVYWYRQLPEEGLKFMVYLQKENIIDESGMPKERFSAEFPKEGPSILRIQQVVRGDSAAYFCASSPNHQETQYFGPGTRLLVL.

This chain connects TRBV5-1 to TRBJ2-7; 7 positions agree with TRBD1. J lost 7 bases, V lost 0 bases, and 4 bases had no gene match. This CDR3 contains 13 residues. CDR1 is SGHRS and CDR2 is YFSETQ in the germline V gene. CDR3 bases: TGCGCCAGCAGCTTGGACAGGGGACAGGAGCAGTACTTC. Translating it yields CASSLDRGQEQYF.

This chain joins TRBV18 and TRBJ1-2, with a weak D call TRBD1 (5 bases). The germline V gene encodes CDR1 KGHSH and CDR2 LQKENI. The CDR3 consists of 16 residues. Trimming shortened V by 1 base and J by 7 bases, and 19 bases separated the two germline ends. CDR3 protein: CASSPQWGASSGGYTF. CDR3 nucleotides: TGTGCCAGCTCACCACAATGGGGCGCAAGTTCAGGTGGCTACACCTTC.

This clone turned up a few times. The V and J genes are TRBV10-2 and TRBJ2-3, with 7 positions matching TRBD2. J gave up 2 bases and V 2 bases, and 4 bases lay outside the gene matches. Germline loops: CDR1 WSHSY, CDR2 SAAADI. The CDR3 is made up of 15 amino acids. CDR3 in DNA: TGCGCCAGCAGTGAGATGGGGGGGAACACAGATACGCAGTATTTT. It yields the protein CASSEMGGNTDTQYF.

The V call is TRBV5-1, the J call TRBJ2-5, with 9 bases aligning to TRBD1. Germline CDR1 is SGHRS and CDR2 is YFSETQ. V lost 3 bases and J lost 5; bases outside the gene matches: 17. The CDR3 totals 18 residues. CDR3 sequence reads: CASSYRLSGTGFNETQYF. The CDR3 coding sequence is TGCGCCAGCAGCTACAGGCTCTCAGGGACAGGGTTTAATGAGACCCAGTACTTC. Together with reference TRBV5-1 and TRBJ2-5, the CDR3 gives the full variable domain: KAGVTQTPRYLIKTRGQQVTLSCSPISGHRSVSWYQQTPGQGLQFLFEYFSETQRNKGNFPGRFSGRQFSNSRSEMNVSTLELGDSALYLCASSYRLSGTGFNETQYFGPGTRLLVL.

The CDR3: CASSLDGMNTEAFF. CDR3 coding DNA: TGTGCCAGCAGCTTAGACGGGATGAACACTGAAGCTTTCTTT. The V call is TRBV7-8, the J call TRBJ1-1; D not resolved. Germline CDR1 reads SGHVS; CDR2 reads FQNEAQ. There are 14 residues in the CDR3. V was clipped by 1 base and J by 0 bases, with 6 bases between them.